Below are 8 T cell receptor beta chains sequenced from a single sample in a study of PD-L1 blockade in urothelial cancer. The protocol was immunoSEQ multiplex PCR, while the TCRdb copy is restricted to in-frame clones and leaves out a portion. The sample shows about 52,000 clones, roughly four fifths of them seen only once. Time point described: pretreatment peripheral blood. The specimen was PBMCs, collected around atezolizumab (anti-PD-L1) treatment. These receptors were taken from a man in his sixties or seventies with urothelial cancer.

V and J are TRBV5-1 and TRBJ1-1, with TRBD1 as a possible D gene (6 bases). V lost 4 bases and J 0 bases, leaving 10 bases between the germline ends. Per germline, CDR1 SGHRS and CDR2 YFSETQ. This CDR3 region has 14 residues. DNA of the CDR3: TGCGCCAGCAGCCTGACAGGCGTGAACACTGAAGCTTTCTTT. It specifies CASSLTGVNTEAFF.

V and J are TRBV7-9 and TRBJ2-6; 10 positions match TRBD2. The germline CDR1 and CDR2 sequences are SEHNR and FQNEAQ (reference sequence). Losses at the gene ends were 6 bases for V and 3 bases for J; bases not matched to a gene: 11. This CDR3 contains 18 residues. CDR3 nucleotide sequence: TGTGCCAGCAGTCCTTCTAGCGGGAGTTCGTATGGGGCCAACGTCCTGACTTTC. It encodes CASSPSSGSSYGANVLTF.

The V gene is TRBV5-4, the J gene TRBJ2-2; 10 bases match TRBD2. The V segment lost 2 bases and the J segment 4 bases; nucleotides outside the gene matches: 8. The V gene's germline CDR1 is SGHNT and CDR2 YYREEE (reference sequence). The CDR3 has 17 amino acids. CDR3 sequence reads: CASSLGAGGRGTGELFF. The CDR3 DNA follows: TGTGCCAGCAGCTTAGGAGCGGGGGGGCGGGGCACCGGGGAGCTGTTTTTT.

This clone was observed a single time. The V gene is TRBV11-3, the J gene TRBJ2-6; D is possibly TRBD2 (5 bases). Trimming took 4 bases from V and 0 from J, leaving 13 bases between them. Germline loops: CDR1 SGHNT, CDR2 YENEEA. This CDR3 contains 17 residues. CDR3 in DNA: TGTGCCAGCAGCTCTAGCCCCAGAATCTCTGGGGCCAACGTCCTGACTTTC. Amino acid sequence: CASSSSPRISGANVLTF.

This chain's CDR3 is CASRDRAVNEQFF. As DNA, the CDR3 is TGTGCCAGTAGGGACAGGGCGGTCAATGAGCAGTTCTTC. V gene TRBV19 combines with J gene TRBJ2-1; 8 nucleotides line up with TRBD1. CDR3 size: 13 residues. The V segment lost 6 bases and the J segment 6 bases; nucleotides outside the gene matches: 4. Germline loops: CDR1 LNHDA, CDR2 SQIVND (reference sequence). Variable domain in full (rest from reference TRBV19 and TRBJ2-1): DGGITQSPKYLFRKEGQNVTLSCEQNLNHDAMYWYRQDPGQGLRLIYYSQIVNDFQKGDIAEGYSVSREKKESFPLTVTSAQKNPTAFYLCASRDRAVNEQFFGPGTRLTVL.

This chain joins TRBV29-1 and TRBJ2-3; TRBD2 agrees at 11 bases. Trimming removed 2 bases from V and 3 bases from J; junction bases left unmatched: 4. The CDR3 loop spans 15 amino acids. CDR1 and CDR2 (germline): SQVTM, ANQGSEA. CDR3 sequence reads: CSVESGLADTDTQYF. CDR3 sequence (DNA): TGCAGCGTTGAATCGGGACTAGCGGATACAGATACGCAGTATTTT.

This clone was counted only a few times. The chain links TRBV6-6 to TRBJ2-1; 13 nucleotides agree with TRBD2. The V gene end was trimmed by 8 bases and the J gene end by 9 bases; junction bases not matched to a gene: 7. Germline V CDR1 and CDR2: MNHNY, SVGAGI (reference sequence). CDR3 length: 14 residues. CDR3 DNA sequence: TGTGCCAGCCTCACTAGCGGGAGGGGAAGTGAGCAGTTCTTC. Protein product: CASLTSGRGSEQFF.

CDR3: CASSLDPTGELFF. Here the CDR3 DNA reads TGTGCCAGCAGCTTAGACCCTACCGGGGAGCTGTTTTTT. The J gene is TRBJ2-2, the V gene TRBV11-3; D gene ambiguous. In germline, CDR1 is SGHNT, CDR2 YENEEA. Trimming removed 0 bases from V and 5 bases from J, with 4 bases in between. This CDR3 contains 13 residues.